This T cell receptor beta chain was profiled in a study of cytomegalovirus exposure and HLA in healthy donors. Findings and caveats of the study: In vitro assays verified that three CMV-associated chains recognized CMV antigens specifically.

Primers: 60 Vbeta forward and 13 Jbeta reverse. This table comes from immunoSEQ multiplex PCR, and its TCRdb copy is limited to in-frame clones, with some not included. This table has around 200,000 clones, over 65% appearing once. This clone was seen just once. What it binds is not known. This clonotype originated in a woman aged 55-70 years in good health and CMV-seropositive. The sequenced sample consisted of PBMCs.

DNA of the CDR3: TGTGCCTGGAGTGTATGGCCTACTGAAGCTTTCTTT. This gives the protein CAWSVWPTEAFF. The chain is built from TRBV30 and TRBJ1-1, with unresolved D. V was shortened by 0 bases and J by 5 bases, with 7 bases between the two germline ends. Germline V lookup: CDR1 GTSNPN, CDR2 SVGIG (reference sequence). The CDR3 loop spans 12 amino acids.